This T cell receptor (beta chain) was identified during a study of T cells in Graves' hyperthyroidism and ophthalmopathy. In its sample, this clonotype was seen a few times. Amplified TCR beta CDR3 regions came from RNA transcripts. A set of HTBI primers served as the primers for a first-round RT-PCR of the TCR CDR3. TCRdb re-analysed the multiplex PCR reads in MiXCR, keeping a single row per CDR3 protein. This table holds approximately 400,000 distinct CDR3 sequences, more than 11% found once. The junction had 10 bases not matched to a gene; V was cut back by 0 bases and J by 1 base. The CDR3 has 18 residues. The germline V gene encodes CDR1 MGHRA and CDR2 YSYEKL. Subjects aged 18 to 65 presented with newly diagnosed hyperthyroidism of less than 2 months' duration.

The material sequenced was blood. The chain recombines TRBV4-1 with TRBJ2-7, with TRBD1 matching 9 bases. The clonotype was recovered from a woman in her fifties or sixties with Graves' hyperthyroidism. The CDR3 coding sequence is TGCGCCAGCAGCCAAGAAGGGTTTACGGGACAGGGTTCCTACGAGCAGTACTTC. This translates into CASSQEGFTGQGSYEQYF.